This T cell receptor beta chain is from a study of response to subunit inactivated influenza vaccine. Study findings and constraints: The study's authors posited that every seasonal influenza vaccination enlists few new T cells.

TCRdb processed the RT-PCR reads anew with MiXCR; each CDR3 protein has one entry. The table has 600,000 to 850,000 distinct CDR3 sequences, less than 15% seen once. As to this clonotype: No antigen is known for it.

The TCR was taken from a middle-aged man who received an inactivated influenza vaccine. The sequencing here drew on PBMCs from blood, taken less than 15 days before vaccination.

The CDR3 DNA follows: TGTGCCAGCAGCTTAGAGGTCAGGGAAAGGACTATTGCCAAAAACATTCAGTACTTC. Protein sequence: CASSLEVRERTIAKNIQYF. This chain connects TRBV11-2 to TRBJ2-4; possibly TRBD2 for D (6 bases). Germline lookup yields CDR1 SGHAT and CDR2 FQNNGV. The CDR3 totals 19 residues. V shed 0 bases and J shed 1 base, with 19 bases lying between them.